The 7 T cell receptor beta chains below come from one sample, sequenced in a study of response to subunit inactivated influenza vaccine. TCRdb redid the calling of the RT-PCR reads with MiXCR, one entry per CDR3 protein. The repertoire holds more than 400,000 distinct CDR3 sequences, with roughly 11% as singletons. The sequenced sample was PBMCs from blood, obtained 40 to 50 days after vaccination. The receptors come from a man over 45 who received an inactivated influenza vaccine.

This clonotype has only a few counts. V gene TRBV5-1 combines with J gene TRBJ2-5, with TRBD2 identical over 7 bases. Germline V lookup: CDR1 SGHRS, CDR2 YFSETQ. Trimming took 7 bases from V and 0 from J; bases not matched to a gene: 0. This CDR3 has 12 residues. The CDR3 reads CASGGDQETQYF. CDR3 bases: TGCGCCAGCGGGGGGGACCAAGAGACCCAGTACTTC.

The rearrangement joins TRBV7-8 to TRBJ2-5, with 13 bases identical to TRBD2. The CDR3 sequence is 17 residues long. The J segment lost 2 bases and the V segment lost 3 bases, leaving 6 bases of the junction unmatched. Germline loops: CDR1 SGHVS, CDR2 FQNEAQ. DNA of the CDR3: TGTGCCAGCAGCTTGGGACTAGCGGGGACGGGGCAAGAGACCCAGTACTTC. This translates into CASSLGLAGTGQETQYF.

This clonotype was recorded a few times. This chain connects TRBV29-1 to TRBJ2-3; D is perhaps TRBD2 (6 bases). Germline CDR1 SQVTM, CDR2 ANQGSEA. Trimming pared 5 bases from V and 2 bases from J, leaving 11 bases between. The CDR3 consists of 13 residues. The CDR3 is CSVCGVNTDTQYF. The CDR3 DNA follows: TGCAGCGTTTGCGGGGTAAACACAGATACGCAGTATTTT.

This clonotype was observed many times. The rearrangement joins TRBV12-3 or TRBV12-4 to TRBJ2-2; D is unclear. The CDR3 is made up of 13 amino acids. V was shortened by 2 bases and J by 4 bases, with 5 bases between the two germline ends. CDR3 bases: TGTGCCAGCAGTTTACCACCCACCGGGGAGCTGTTTTTT. It is translated as CASSLPPTGELFF.

The CDR3: CATSRALTGELFF. CDR3 nucleotide sequence: TGTGCCACCAGCAGAGCCCTCACCGGGGAGCTGTTTTTT. The chain has TRBV15 and TRBJ2-2; D ambiguous. Germline lookup yields CDR1 LNHNV and CDR2 YYDKDF (reference sequence). The CDR3 is 13 amino acids. Trimming stripped 1 base from V and 4 bases from J, with 4 bases between.

This rearrangement joins TRBV12-3 or TRBV12-4 to TRBJ2-5; 13 nucleotides align to TRBD2. V lost 5 bases and J lost 5; bases outside the gene matches: 8. The CDR3 sequence is 16 residues long. The CDR3 coding sequence is TGTGCCAGCAGTCTTGGGACTAGCGGGGCCCGGGAGACCCAGTACTTC. Translating it yields CASSLGTSGARETQYF.

This clonotype was recorded only once. The chain has TRBV4-1 and TRBJ1-1; D not certain. Germline lookup yields CDR1 MGHRA and CDR2 YSYEKL. With 0 bases removed from V and 1 base from J, the gap between germline ends came to 9 bases. The CDR3 length is 15 residues. Written as DNA, the CDR3 is TGCGCCAGCAGCCAAGATTATCAGCCGAACACTGAAGCTTTCTTT. Protein sequence: CASSQDYQPNTEAFF.